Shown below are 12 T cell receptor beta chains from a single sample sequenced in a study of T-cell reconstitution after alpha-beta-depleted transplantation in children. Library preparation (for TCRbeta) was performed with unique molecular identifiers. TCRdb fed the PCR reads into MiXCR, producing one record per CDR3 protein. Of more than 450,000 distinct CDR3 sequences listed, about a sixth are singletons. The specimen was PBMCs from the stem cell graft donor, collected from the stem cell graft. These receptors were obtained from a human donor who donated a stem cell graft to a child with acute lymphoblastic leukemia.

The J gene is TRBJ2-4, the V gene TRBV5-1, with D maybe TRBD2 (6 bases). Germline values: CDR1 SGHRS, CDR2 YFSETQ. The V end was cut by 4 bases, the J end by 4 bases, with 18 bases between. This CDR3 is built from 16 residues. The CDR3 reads CASSPGLLEGKNIQYF. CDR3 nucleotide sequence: TGCGCCAGCAGCCCGGGACTCCTGGAGGGGAAAAACATTCAGTACTTC.

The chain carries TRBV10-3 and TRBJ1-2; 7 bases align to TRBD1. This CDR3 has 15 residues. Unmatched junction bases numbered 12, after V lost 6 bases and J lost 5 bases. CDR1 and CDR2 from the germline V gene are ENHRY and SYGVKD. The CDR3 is CAIRAAGTEVYGYTF. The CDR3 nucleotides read TGTGCCATCAGGGCCGCCGGGACAGAAGTTTATGGCTACACCTTC.

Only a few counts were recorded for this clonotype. The CDR3 protein is CAISESGQGGGQPQHF. CDR3 DNA: TGTGCCATCAGTGAGTCGGGACAGGGAGGCGGTCAGCCCCAGCATTTT. The chain combines TRBV10-3 with TRBJ1-5; 9 nucleotides match TRBD1. V shed 0 bases and J 6 bases; nucleotides not matched to a gene: 6. Germline assignment: CDR1 ENHRY and CDR2 SYGVKD. CDR3 length: 16 residues.

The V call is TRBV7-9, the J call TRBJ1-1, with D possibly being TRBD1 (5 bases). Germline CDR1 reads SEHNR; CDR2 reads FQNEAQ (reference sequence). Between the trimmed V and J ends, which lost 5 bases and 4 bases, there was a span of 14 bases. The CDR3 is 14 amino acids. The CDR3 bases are TGTGCCAGCAGCCCGGTGTGGGGGGGCACTGAAGCTTTCTTT. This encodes CASSPVWGGTEAFF.

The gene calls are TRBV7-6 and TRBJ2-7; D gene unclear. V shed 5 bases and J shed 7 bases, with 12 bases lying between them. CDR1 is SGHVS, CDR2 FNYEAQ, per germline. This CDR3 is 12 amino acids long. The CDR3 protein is CASSLPLGEQYF. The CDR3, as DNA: TGTGCCAGCAGCCTACCATTGGGGGAGCAGTACTTC.

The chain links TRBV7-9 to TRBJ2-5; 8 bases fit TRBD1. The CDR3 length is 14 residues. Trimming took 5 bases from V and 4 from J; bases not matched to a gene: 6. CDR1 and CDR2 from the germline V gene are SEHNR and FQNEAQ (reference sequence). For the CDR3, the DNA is TGTGCCAGCAGCGATGTGACAGGGGCAGAGACCCAGTACTTC. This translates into CASSDVTGAETQYF.

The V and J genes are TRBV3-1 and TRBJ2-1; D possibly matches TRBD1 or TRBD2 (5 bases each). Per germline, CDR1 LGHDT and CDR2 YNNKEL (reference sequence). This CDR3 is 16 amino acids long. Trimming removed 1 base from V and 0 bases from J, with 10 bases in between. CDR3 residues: CASSQGGFSSYNEQFF. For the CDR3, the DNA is TGTGCCAGCAGCCAAGGGGGGTTTAGCTCCTACAATGAGCAGTTCTTC.

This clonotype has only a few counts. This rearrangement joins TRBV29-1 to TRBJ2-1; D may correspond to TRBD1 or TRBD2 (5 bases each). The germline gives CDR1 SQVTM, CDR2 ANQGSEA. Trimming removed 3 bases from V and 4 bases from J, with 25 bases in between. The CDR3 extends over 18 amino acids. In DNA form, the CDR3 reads TGCAGCGTTGACCTCAGGGACGGGCCGACAGTCCTTTACAATGAGCAGTTCTTC. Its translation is CSVDLRDGPTVLYNEQFF.

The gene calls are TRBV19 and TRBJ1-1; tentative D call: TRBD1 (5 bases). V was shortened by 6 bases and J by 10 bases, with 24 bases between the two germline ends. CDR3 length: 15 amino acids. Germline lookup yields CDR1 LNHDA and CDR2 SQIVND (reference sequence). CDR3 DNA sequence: TGTGCCAGTAGCTTGGCCGGGACCGCGGCCCTGGGAGCTTTCTTT. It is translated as CASSLAGTAALGAFF.

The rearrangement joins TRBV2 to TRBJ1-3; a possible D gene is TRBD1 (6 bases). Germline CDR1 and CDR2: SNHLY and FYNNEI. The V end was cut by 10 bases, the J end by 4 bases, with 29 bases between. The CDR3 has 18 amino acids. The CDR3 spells CAICFWAPGGASGNTIYF. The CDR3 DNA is TGTGCCATCTGTTTTTGGGCCCCGGGGGGCGCATCGGGAAACACCATATATTTT.

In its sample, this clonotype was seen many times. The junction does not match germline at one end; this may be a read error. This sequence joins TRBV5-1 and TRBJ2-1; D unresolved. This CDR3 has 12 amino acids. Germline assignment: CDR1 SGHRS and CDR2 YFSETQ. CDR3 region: CASSLAYNEQFF. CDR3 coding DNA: TGTGCCAGCAGTTTAGCCTACAATGAGCAGTTCTTC.

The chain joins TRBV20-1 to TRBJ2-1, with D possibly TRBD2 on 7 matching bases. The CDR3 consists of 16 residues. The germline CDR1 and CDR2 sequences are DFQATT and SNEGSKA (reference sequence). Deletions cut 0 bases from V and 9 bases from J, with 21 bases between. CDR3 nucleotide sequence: TGCAGTGCTAGAGATCCGAGGGAGGGGGGGGGCGGTGAGCAGTTCTTC. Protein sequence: CSARDPREGGGGEQFF.